This entry lists 9 T cell receptor beta chains sequenced from one sample in a study of T cells in Graves' hyperthyroidism and ophthalmopathy (dated by TCRdb to the late 2010s). The library was generated by multiplex PCR. The data were produced on an Illumina HiSeq 2000. The TCR beta CDR3 regions were amplified from the RNA transcripts. The TCR CDR3 was subjected to a first round of RT-PCR using the HTBI primer set and the Qiagen OneStep RT-PCR kit. Starting from the raw public reads, TCRdb applied fastp trimming at Q25, assembled clones with MiXCR and retained in-frame beta chains. Entries are consolidated by CDR3 protein sequence, retaining the most common genes and DNA. Across this sample there are approximately 740,000 distinct CDR3 sequences, with roughly 15% seen only once. About 9.4% of the sample rests with the top ten. Sequencing was done on a sample of blood. These receptors came from a woman younger than 30 with Graves' hyperthyroidism.

This clonotype was counted a few times. The rearrangement joins TRBV7-2 to TRBJ1-2; the match to TRBD1 covers 7 bases. V was pared by 2 bases and J by 3 bases, with 3 bases of the junction left unmatched. This CDR3 comprises 14 residues. From germline, CDR1 is SGHTA and CDR2 FQGNSA. The CDR3 DNA reads as TGTGCCAGCAGCTTACTCGACAGGGACTATGGCTACACCTTC. The encoded protein is CASSLLDRDYGYTF. Together with reference TRBV7-2 and TRBJ1-2, the CDR3 gives the full variable domain: GAGVSQSPSNKVTEKGKDVELRCDPISGHTALYWYRQSLGQGLEFLIYFQGNSAPDKSGLPSDRFSAERTGGSVSTLTIQRTQQEDSAVYLCASSLLDRDYGYTFGSGTRLTVV.

This clonotype was detected only once. This chain connects TRBV7-3 to TRBJ2-3; 11 bases are shared with TRBD1. After removal of 6 bases from V and 3 bases from J, the junction contained 8 bases not matched to a gene. CDR3 length: 16 amino acids. CDR1 and CDR2 from the germline V gene are SGHTA and FQGTGA. CDR3 protein: CASRPGTGGSTDTQYF. The CDR3 DNA reads as TGTGCCAGCAGACCCGGGACAGGGGGAAGTACAGATACGCAGTATTTT.

The chain uses TRBV6-1 and TRBJ2-6; D unclear. The CDR3 totals 12 residues. Germline V lookup: CDR1 MNHNS, CDR2 SASEGT. V lost 9 bases and J 0 bases, leaving 3 bases between the germline ends. CDR3 amino acids: CASNSGANVLTF. In DNA form, the CDR3 reads TGTGCCAGTAACTCTGGGGCCAACGTCCTGACTTTC.

This chain joins TRBV6-2 or TRBV6-3 and TRBJ2-1, with 9 positions matching TRBD2. CDR3 length equals 17 residues. The V gene's germline CDR1 is MNHEY and CDR2 SVGEGT. Here the CDR3 DNA reads TGTGATTCACGGCGGCCTAGCGGGAAGTCAAGCGGCAATGAGCAGTTCTTC. Protein sequence: CDSRRPSGKSSGNEQFF.

Of note for this clonotype: This may stem from a read error, because a much larger clone lies one nucleotide away. The gene calls are TRBV5-1 and TRBJ1-1, with D unresolved. CDR3 length: 13 amino acids. The germline V gene has CDR1 SGHRS and CDR2 YFSETQ. CDR3 region: CARSLALSTEAFF. In nucleotides, the CDR3 is TGCGCCCGCAGCTTGGCCCTGAGCACTGAAGCTTTCTTT.

This clonotype appeared once. The chain links TRBV6-2 or TRBV6-3 to TRBJ1-5; TRBD1 matches at 8 bases. V lost 7 bases and J lost 6; bases outside the gene matches: 5. The germline CDR1 and CDR2 sequences are MNHEY and SVGEGT. The CDR3 extends over 13 amino acids. CDR3 in amino acids: CASNDRGVQPQHF. The CDR3 nucleotides read TGTGCCAGCAATGACAGGGGAGTTCAGCCCCAGCATTTT.

The rearrangement links TRBV29-1 to TRBJ2-3; 8 nucleotides match TRBD1. The CDR3 has 14 residues. The trim removed 4 bases at V and 3 bases at J, leaving 6 bases unmatched. Germline assignment: CDR1 SQVTM and CDR2 ANQGSEA. Here the CDR3 DNA reads TGCAGCGTTGTGGTGACAGGGGTTACAGATACGCAGTATTTT. This translates into CSVVVTGVTDTQYF.

This clonotype has only a few counts. The chain is built from TRBV3-1 and TRBJ2-1, with 10 bases lining up with TRBD2. Germline V gene data show CDR1 as LGHDT and CDR2 as YNNKEL (reference sequence). Unmatched junction bases numbered 10, after V lost 3 bases and J lost 8 bases. This CDR3 is 16 amino acids long. CDR3 sequence reads: CASSQASGRGVYEQFF. The CDR3 DNA sequence: TGTGCCAGCAGCCAGGCGAGCGGGAGGGGGGTCTATGAGCAGTTCTTC.

This clonotype has just a few counts. The V call is TRBV30, the J call TRBJ2-2; TRBD1 aligns across 8 bases. Germline V gene lookup returns CDR1 GTSNPN and CDR2 SVGIG (reference sequence). This CDR3 is 16 amino acids long. The V gene end was trimmed by 4 bases and the J gene end by 4 bases; junction bases not matched to a gene: 11. For the CDR3, the DNA is TGTGCCTGGAAAACCCCAGGGGGCTCGAGCACCGGGGAGCTGTTTTTT. Translated, it gives CAWKTPGGSSTGELFF.